This record looks at one T cell receptor (beta chain) sequence and its context. The germline V gene encodes CDR1 MGHRA and CDR2 YSYEKL. Trimming took 3 bases from V and 7 from J, leaving 9 bases between them. The CDR3 totals 12 residues. This entry comes from a study of human T cells and chemical hapten exposure. TCRdb fed the RACE reads into MiXCR, producing one record per CDR3 protein. This sample has 270,000 or so distinct CDR3 sequences, with approximately 8% found just once. Described time point: pre-sensitization, week 0. The treatment: therapeutic diphenylcyclopropenone sensitization with weekly scalp DPC.

The genes are TRBV4-1 and TRBJ1-1; D call uncertain. The sample was whole blood, taken in connection with sensitization to the hapten diphenylcyclopropenone (DPC). The clonotype originates from a man between 18 and 35 years old with alopecia areata. Some clones in this sample may be carry-over from other donors' samples. CDR3 loop: CASSQGKNEAFF. Written as DNA, the CDR3 is TGCGCCAGCAGCCAGGGGAAGAATGAAGCTTTCTTT.